This T cell receptor (beta chain) was recovered during a study of blood T cell repertoires in COVID-19. Across the study: Italy, Spain and the United States were the sources of the convalescent and acute COVID-19 samples.

CDR3 length: 17 residues. V lost 4 bases and J lost 4, with 22 bases in between. The germline CDR1 and CDR2 sequences are LGHNA and YSLEER. Repertoires were generated with immunoSEQ multiplex PCR, while TCRdb's copy carries only in-frame clones and drops some. The table lists about 250,000 clones, about 90% of them singletons, with approximately 3.3% in the top ten. V usage is TRBV4-3 and J usage is TRBJ1-1; no reliable D call. Sequencing was performed on peripheral blood. This clonotype was sampled from a man younger than 35 with active or convalescent COVID-19. CDR3 sequence: CASSPQAEGHWGTEAFF. CDR3 DNA: TGCGCCAGCAGCCCCCAGGCCGAGGGCCACTGGGGCACTGAAGCTTTCTTT.